This T cell receptor beta chain was captured by sequencing in a study of cytomegalovirus exposure and HLA in healthy donors. Turning to the study itself: Roughly 86 million unique TCRs from HLA-typed donors made up an early data release. Study-wide results and limits: Later on, an analysis tied around 17,000 TCR beta sequences to HLA alleles at 0.05 false discovery rate. In a later analysis, DRB1 alleles had the most associated TCRs; HLA-C alleles the fewest.

Of note for this clone: The antigen remains unidentified.

The PCR ran on 60 Vbeta and 13 Jbeta primers. The table came from immunoSEQ multiplex PCR; TCRdb's copy has only in-frame clones and leaves some out. The table lists fewer than 80,000 clones, around two thirds of them singletons. The source of this sequence is a woman between 45 and 60 years old in good health and CMV-seropositive. The sample was PBMCs.

The chain's CDR3 is CASRKTGTGGNYEQFF. In nucleotides, the CDR3 is TGTGCCAGCAGAAAAACCGGGACAGGGGGCAACTATGAGCAGTTCTTC. V usage is TRBV27 and J usage is TRBJ2-1; 12 bases are a match to TRBD1. The CDR3 totals 16 residues. Per the germline V gene, CDR1 is MNHEY and CDR2 is SMNVEV (reference sequence). V shed 6 bases, J shed 8 bases, and the junction held 11 bases outside the gene matches.